Below are 19 T cell receptor beta chains sequenced from a single sample in a study of blood T cell repertoires in COVID-19. Sequencing was performed with immunoSEQ multiplex PCR; in TCRdb, only in-frame clones are kept and a portion is missing. The sample comprises approximately 22,000 clones, roughly 73% of which are singletons, and 20% rests with the top ten. Input material: peripheral blood. The receptor source for this set is a human donor in a cohort sampled during active or convalescent COVID-19.

This chain uses TRBV19 with TRBJ1-2, with D tentatively TRBD1 (6 bases). Looked up from germline, CDR1 is LNHDA and CDR2 is SQIVND (reference sequence). Between the trimmed V and J ends, which lost 5 bases and 3 bases, there was a span of 25 bases. The CDR3 has 18 residues. The CDR3 loop is CASSQPNVHRVADYGYTF. The CDR3 coding sequence is TGTGCCAGTAGTCAGCCCAACGTACACAGGGTAGCAGACTATGGCTACACCTTC. Full variable domain (outside the CDR3, taken from reference TRBV19 and TRBJ1-2): DGGITQSPKYLFRKEGQNVTLSCEQNLNHDAMYWYRQDPGQGLRLIYYSQIVNDFQKGDIAEGYSVSREKKESFPLTVTSAQKNPTAFYLCASSQPNVHRVADYGYTFGSGTRLTVV.

The chain combines TRBV7-9 with TRBJ2-1, with 7 nucleotides matching TRBD2. The V and J ends lost 1 base and 9 bases, in that order; junction bases with no gene match: 3. This CDR3 has 13 amino acids. Germline V lookup: CDR1 SEHNR, CDR2 FQNEAQ (reference sequence). CDR3 coding DNA: TGTGCCAGCAGCTTAGGCGGGGAGGGTGAGCAGTTCTTC. This codes for CASSLGGEGEQFF.

This chain joins TRBV19 and TRBJ2-5; 12 bases map to TRBD1. The trim removed 4 bases at V and 3 bases at J, leaving 9 bases unmatched. Germline assignment: CDR1 LNHDA and CDR2 SQIVND (reference sequence). The CDR3 has 17 amino acids. CDR3 amino acids: CASSKSSGTGGKETQYF. The CDR3 DNA sequence: TGTGCCAGTAGTAAAAGCTCCGGGACAGGGGGCAAAGAGACCCAGTACTTC.

This clone was seen only a few times. The chain carries TRBV5-1 and TRBJ2-7, with TRBD1 identical over 7 bases. Germline assignment: CDR1 SGHRS and CDR2 YFSETQ. V was clipped by 7 bases and J by 3 bases; unmatched bases: 10. The CDR3 covers 14 residues. CDR3 region: CASGHGDSNYEQYF. Here the CDR3 DNA reads TGCGCCAGCGGCCATGGGGACAGCAACTACGAGCAGTACTTC.

V and J are TRBV30 and TRBJ2-1, with TRBD2 matching 8 bases. The CDR3 is 15 residues long. V dropped 0 bases and J dropped 3; count of bases not matched to a gene: 4. Germline V gene lookup returns CDR1 GTSNPN and CDR2 SVGIG (reference sequence). The CDR3 coding sequence is TGTGCCTGGAGTGTAGGTAGCGGGATCTACAATGAGCAGTTCTTC. Protein sequence: CAWSVGSGIYNEQFF.

V is TRBV28 and J is TRBJ1-2, with TRBD1 matching over 9 bases. Germline V CDR1 and CDR2: MDHEN, SYDVKM. V shed 6 bases and J 2 bases; nucleotides not matched to a gene: 7. The CDR3 covers 15 residues. CDR3 sequence: CASSIIQGANYGYTF. For the CDR3, the DNA is TGTGCCAGCAGCATAATACAGGGGGCCAACTATGGCTACACCTTC.

The rearrangement joins TRBV19 to TRBJ1-2, with 8 nucleotides matching TRBD1. The ends lost 4 bases at V and 5 bases at J; junction bases unmatched: 3. Germline CDR1 LNHDA, CDR2 SQIVND (reference sequence). This CDR3 has 13 amino acids. CDR3 nucleotide sequence: TGTGCCAGTAGTAGGGACAGGACTTATGGCTACACCTTC. As protein: CASSRDRTYGYTF.

This chain connects TRBV10-1 to TRBJ2-1; TRBD2 aligns across 12 bases. The trim removed 4 bases at V and 2 bases at J, leaving 27 bases unmatched. The CDR3 totals 24 residues. Looked up from germline, CDR1 is WNHNN and CDR2 is SYGVQD (reference sequence). This CDR3 reads CASSGARLAGEKLRNDQTYNEQFF. The CDR3 nucleotides read TGCGCCAGCAGTGGGGCTCGACTAGCGGGAGAAAAGCTGAGGAATGACCAGACCTACAATGAGCAGTTCTTC.

V usage is TRBV2 and J usage is TRBJ1-4; the D gene is possibly TRBD1 (5 bases). Trimming stripped 6 bases from V and 0 bases from J, with 8 bases between. The CDR3 sequence is 14 residues long. Germline CDR1 SNHLY, CDR2 FYNNEI. The CDR3 spells CASRDRATNEKLFF. The CDR3 region has the DNA TGTGCCAGCAGAGACAGAGCAACTAATGAAAAACTGTTTTTT.

V usage is TRBV28 and J usage is TRBJ1-2, with TRBD1 matching 11 bases. The CDR3 length is 15 residues. The germline CDR1 and CDR2 sequences are MDHEN and SYDVKM. After removal of 6 bases from V and 8 bases from J, the junction contained 11 bases not matched to a gene. The CDR3 spells CASSRSGTGGLGYTF. The CDR3 DNA reads as TGTGCCAGCAGCCGCTCCGGGACAGGGGGATTAGGCTACACCTTC.

A few counts support this clone. One junction end disagrees with the germline gene, perhaps due to a read error. The V call is TRBV5-5, the J call TRBJ1-2; D remains ambiguous. CDR1 and CDR2 from the germline V gene are SGHKS and YYEKEE (reference sequence). This CDR3 contains 11 residues. The CDR3 region is CASSLAARLLF. Here the CDR3 DNA reads TGTGCCAGCAGCTTGGCCGCCCGACTCTTATTC.

V is TRBV28 and J is TRBJ2-5, with 9 positions matching TRBD2. The trim removed 1 base at V and 10 bases at J, leaving 13 bases unmatched. Germline V gives CDR1 MDHEN, CDR2 SYDVKM. The CDR3 contains 16 residues. The CDR3 reads CASSLSGSGGPLDQYF. CDR3 in DNA: TGTGCCAGCAGTTTATCAGGTAGCGGGGGCCCCTTGGACCAGTACTTC.

The V call is TRBV15, the J call TRBJ2-7; TRBD2 might be the D (7 bases). Germline CDR1 LNHNV, CDR2 YYDKDF (reference sequence). The CDR3 runs 14 residues. V lost 1 base and J lost 2, with 9 bases in between. The CDR3 sequence: CATSRGGGPYEQYF. CDR3 nucleotides: TGTGCCACCAGCAGAGGGGGGGGCCCCTACGAGCAGTACTTC. The full variable domain, rest sourced from reference TRBV15 and TRBJ2-7, is DAMVIQNPRYQVTQFGKPVTLSCSQTLNHNVMYWYQQKSSQAPKLLFHYYDKDFNNEADTPDNFQSRRPNTSFCFLDIRSPGLGDTAMYLCATSRGGGPYEQYFGPGTRLTVT.

The chain has TRBV4-3 and TRBJ2-3; 9 bases are a match to TRBD2. The CDR3 runs to 19 residues. Looked up from germline, CDR1 is LGHNA and CDR2 is YSLEER. The J segment lost 2 bases and the V segment lost 1 base, leaving 13 bases of the junction unmatched. The CDR3 DNA sequence: TGCGCCAGCAGCCAAGCTGGCGGGAGGGCCGACGGAGCCACAGATACGCAGTATTTT. Translation: CASSQAGGRADGATDTQYF.

This clone was observed a few times. The chain couples TRBV3-1 (or the pseudogene TRBV3-2) to TRBJ2-1, with D possibly matching TRBD2 (7 bases). The V gene lost 6 bases and the J gene lost 9 bases, with 18 bases spanning the gap. The germline V gene has CDR1 LGHDT and CDR2 YNNKEL (reference sequence). The length of the CDR3 is 14 residues. The CDR3 spells CASSLRKGGFEQFF. The CDR3 DNA is TGTGCCAGCAGTCTTCGGAAGGGGGGGTTTGAGCAGTTCTTC.

The chain combines TRBV5-5 with TRBJ2-7, with 7 nucleotides matching TRBD2. Trimming took 4 bases from V and 1 from J; bases not matched to a gene: 5. Germline CDR1 is SGHKS and CDR2 is YYEKEE (reference sequence). The CDR3 length is 14 residues. This chain's CDR3 is CASSPGLTSYEQYF. The CDR3 DNA reads TGTGCCAGCAGCCCGGGACTAACTTCCTACGAGCAGTACTTC.

Only a few counts were recorded for this clone. The chain joins TRBV3-1 (or the pseudogene TRBV3-2) to TRBJ2-2; 13 nucleotides line up with TRBD2. Unmatched junction bases numbered 7, after V lost 4 bases and J lost 11 bases. There are 15 residues in the CDR3. Germline loops: CDR1 LGHDT, CDR2 YNNKEL (reference sequence). This chain's CDR3 is CASSLTSGGALELFF. The CDR3 nucleotides read TGTGCCAGCAGCCTAACTAGCGGGGGGGCACTAGAGCTGTTTTTT.

This clone has just a few counts. The chain joins TRBV2 to TRBJ2-1; D gene unclear. The CDR3 loop spans 11 amino acids. CDR1 SNHLY and CDR2 FYNNEI come from the germline V gene. The V gene lost 4 bases and the J gene lost 10 bases, with 8 bases spanning the gap. Here the CDR3 DNA reads TGTGCCAGCAGTGCCCGGTGGGAGCAGTTCTTC. Translated: CASSARWEQFF.

The chain couples TRBV7-6 to TRBJ1-6; weak D call: TRBD1 (5 bases). Germline V lookup: CDR1 SGHVS, CDR2 FNYEAQ. CDR3 length: 16 amino acids. Trimming took off 5 bases at V and 2 bases at J, with 13 bases between the two ends. CDR3 protein: CASSIGPGAYNSPLHF. The CDR3 coding sequence is TGTGCCAGCAGCATCGGCCCGGGGGCCTATAATTCACCCCTCCACTTT. Looking up the rest from reference TRBV7-6 and TRBJ1-6 gives the full variable domain: GAGVSQSPRYKVTKRGQDVALRCDPISGHVSLYWYRQALGQGPEFLTYFNYEAQQDKSGLPNDRFSAERPEGSISTLTIQRTEQRDSAMYRCASSIGPGAYNSPLHFGNGTRLTVT.